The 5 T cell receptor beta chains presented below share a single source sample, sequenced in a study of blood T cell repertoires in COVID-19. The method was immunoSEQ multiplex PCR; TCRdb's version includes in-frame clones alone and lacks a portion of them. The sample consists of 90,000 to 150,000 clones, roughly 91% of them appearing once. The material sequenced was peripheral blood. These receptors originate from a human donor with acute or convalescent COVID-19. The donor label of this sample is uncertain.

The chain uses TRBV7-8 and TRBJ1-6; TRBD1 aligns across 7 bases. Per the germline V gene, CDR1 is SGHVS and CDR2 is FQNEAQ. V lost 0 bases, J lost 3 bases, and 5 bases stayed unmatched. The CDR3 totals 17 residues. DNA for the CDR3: TGTGCCAGCAGCTTAGCTCGGGACAGTTTCTATAATTCACCCCTCCACTTT. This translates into CASSLARDSFYNSPLHF.

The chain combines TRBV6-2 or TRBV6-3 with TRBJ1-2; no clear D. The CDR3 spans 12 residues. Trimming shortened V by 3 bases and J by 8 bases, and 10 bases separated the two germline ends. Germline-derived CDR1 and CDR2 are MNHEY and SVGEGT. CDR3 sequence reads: CASSYLFLGYTF. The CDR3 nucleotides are TGTGCCAGCAGTTATCTTTTCTTGGGCTACACCTTC.

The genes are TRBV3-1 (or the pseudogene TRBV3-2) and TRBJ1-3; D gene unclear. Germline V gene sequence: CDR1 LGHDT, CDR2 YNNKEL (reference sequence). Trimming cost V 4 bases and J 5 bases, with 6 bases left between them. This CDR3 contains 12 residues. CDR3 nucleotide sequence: TGTGCCAGCAGCCTCTCCCGAAACACCATATATTTT. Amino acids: CASSLSRNTIYF.

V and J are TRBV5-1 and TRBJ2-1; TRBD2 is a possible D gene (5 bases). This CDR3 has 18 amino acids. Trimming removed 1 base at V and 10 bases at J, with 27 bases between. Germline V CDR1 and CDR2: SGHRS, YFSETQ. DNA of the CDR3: TGCGCCAGCAGCTTGTACTCCAGGATAGCGAATACGATAGGGGAGCAGTTCTTC. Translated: CASSLYSRIANTIGEQFF.

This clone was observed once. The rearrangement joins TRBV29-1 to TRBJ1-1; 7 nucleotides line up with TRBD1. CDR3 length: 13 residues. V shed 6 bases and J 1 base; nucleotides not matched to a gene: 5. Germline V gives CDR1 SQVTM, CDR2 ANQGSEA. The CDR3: CSVAGQENTEAFF. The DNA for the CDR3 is TGCAGCGTCGCTGGACAGGAGAACACTGAAGCTTTCTTT.